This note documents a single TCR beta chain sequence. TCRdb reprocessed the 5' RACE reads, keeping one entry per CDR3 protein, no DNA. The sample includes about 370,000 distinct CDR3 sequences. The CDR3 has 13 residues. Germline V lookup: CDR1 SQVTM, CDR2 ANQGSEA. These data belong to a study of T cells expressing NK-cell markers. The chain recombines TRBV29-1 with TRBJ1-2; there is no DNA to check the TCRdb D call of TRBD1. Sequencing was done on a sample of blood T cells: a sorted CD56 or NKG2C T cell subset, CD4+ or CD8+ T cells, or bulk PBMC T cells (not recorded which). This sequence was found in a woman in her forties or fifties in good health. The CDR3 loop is CSVKTGILYGYTF.